The clone carrying this TCR beta chain turned up a few times. Its cognate antigen is unknown. The sample originates from a study of regulatory T cells in long-lasting Graves disease. Regarding the study as a whole: Only peripheral blood was studied, not thyroid tissue.

CDR3 regions were amplified by Arm-PCR using iRepertoire HTBI primers to build TCR beta libraries. One entry per CDR3 protein results from TCRdb running MiXCR on the multiplex PCR reads. Of about 430,000 distinct CDR3 sequences detected, approximately 15% appear once; the ten largest clones hold about 8.2%. Indicated time point: newly diagnosed GD, antithyroid drugs for less than 3 months. Researchers made the TCR library from RNA that was extracted from PBMCs. Germline V gene lookup returns CDR1 SEHNR and CDR2 FQNEAQ (reference sequence). Losses at the gene ends were 4 bases for V and 5 bases for J; bases not matched to a gene: 9. This CDR3 comprises 16 residues. The sample also formed part of further work on T cells in Graves' hyperthyroidism and ophthalmopathy.

The sample in question was peripheral blood mononuclear cells (PBMCs), obtained at new diagnosis, from a patient treated with antithyroid drugs. The chain employs TRBV7-9 and TRBJ2-7; TRBD1 matches at 12 bases. This receptor was taken from a middle-aged woman with Graves disease. CDR3 coding DNA: TGTGCCAGCAGCTCAGCTACCGGGACAGGGGGCCACGAGCAGTACTTC. Translation gives CASSSATGTGGHEQYF.